This record looks at one T cell receptor (beta chain) sequence and its context. The target of this receptor is not known. No base quality values were provided; no much bigger clone lies one nucleotide off. These data come from a study of shared T cell receptors in the human thymus (dated by TCRdb to the early 2020s). Study-level background: The study examined how the human thymus generates shared, self-reactive T-cell receptor alpha chains.

The CDR3 numbers 18 residues from cysteine through phenylalanine. The entry retains the CDR3 DNA only, 54 bases that are in frame from base 1. V and J lose 1 base and 3 bases, and a span of 18 bases separates them. According to the germline V gene, CDR1 reads SGHAT and CDR2 reads FQNNGV. The library was produced with the immunoSEQ multiplex PCR assay. The clones in this table, taken by TCRdb from immuneACCESS, are in-frame only. Not every clone is retained; where verified, under half of the shortfall comes from an unresolved V gene, and the cause of the rest is unknown. This sample has just under 550,000 clones in its table, and around 82% of those were observed once. The ten largest clonotypes hold roughly 0.013% of the sample. This same sample was also part of a study on human thymus T cells. The second paper further reports: Immunologically healthy infants undergoing open corrective cardiac surgery for congenital heart defects in Finland were used as donors. Thymus tissue was obtained as surgical resects removed during corrective cardiac surgery. V and J gene segment usage appeared biased in both thymic and peripheral blood repertoires. The related research reported highly overlapping thymic TCR repertoires among unrelated individuals. The study characterized TCR alpha and beta repertoires from about 8 infant thymus samples and a few related peripheral blood samples. The infant donors were roughly 7 to 244 days old, and the cohort included about 6 males and a couple of females. Thymocytes were mechanically released from the tissue and were stored as pellets of roughly 9-30 million cells at -70 degrees C. A QIAsymphony instrument was used to extract genomic DNA from the frozen cell pellets. The immunoSEQ multiplex PCR assay was used to amplify the TCRB and TCRAD loci from a standardized amount of quality-controlled genomic DNA. The V(D)J region was spanned by amplicons of a length sufficient to cover the CDR3 and to identify V and J genes. The commercial immunoSEQ service was used to sequence amplicons on an Illumina platform. Corrections for primer bias and sequencing errors followed previously described methods, while TCRAD and TCRB definitions were based on the IMGT database. The repertoires were analysed using immunoSEQ Analyzer 3.0 and VDJTools for basic statistics, V/J segment usage, diversity estimates, rarefaction and pairwise overlap. To estimate diversity, the Chao1, ChaoE, Efron-Thisted, Shannon and inverse Simpson indices were applied, and diversity was also estimated on datasets down-sampled to the smallest sample. Repertoire overlap used strict matching of CDR3 nucleotide sequence, V gene and J gene, with Jaccard-based multidimensional scaling clustering. Thymus samples yielded on average roughly 800,000 unique TCRB clonotypes, compared with 75,000 to 85,000 from blood samples.

This clonotype was sampled from a boy under two years old with a congenital heart defect. Donor details come from another sample of the same person, matched by shared clones. The chain joins TRBV11-2 to TRBJ1-4, with an unclear D gene assignment. Sequenced: thymocytes. Here the CDR3 is given as CASSLAGLRSWANEKLFF. The nucleotides are TGTGCCAGCAGCTTAGCGGGTCTCCGATCGTGGGCTAATGAAAAACTGTTTTTT. Joined to the reference TRBV11-2 and TRBJ1-4 proteins, this CDR3 gives the full variable domain: EAGVAQSPRYKIIEKRQSVAFWCNPISGHATLYWYQQILGQGPKLLIQFQNNGVVDDSQLPKDRFSAERLKGVDSTLKIQPAKLEDSAVYLCASSLAGLRSWANEKLFFGSGTQLSVL.